The clone carrying this T cell receptor (beta chain) showed up just a few times. Its target is unknown. The entry originates in a study of identical twins. Whole-study findings and limits: Cord blood beta clonotypes present at high abundance carried fewer insertions; no such pattern appeared in memory repertoires. Partly confounded zero-insertion analyses could result from invariant MAIT and iNKT cells.

Template switching (which added a universal primer site) was used, and cDNA carried unique molecular identifiers. TCRdb recomputed calls from the 5' RACE reads with MiXCR, one row per CDR3 protein. Seen here are 570,000 or so distinct CDR3 sequences, more than 9% observed once, and the top ten hold 2.5% to 3.5%. These data also featured in a second study, about yellow fever vaccine responses in identical twins. That work adds: Each twin's T cell response to the vaccine was reported to look partly convergent and partly personalized.

The sequenced material came from PBMCs. This TCR derives from a woman younger than 30 in good health.

The CDR3 DNA sequence: TGTGCCAGCATCCCAGGGCTAATCATAGGACAAGAGACCCAGTACTTC. Protein product: CASIPGLIIGQETQYF. This chain connects TRBV7-9 to TRBJ2-5; D may be TRBD1 (5 bases). Germline values: CDR1 SEHNR, CDR2 FQNEAQ (reference sequence). V lost 7 bases and J lost 2, with 20 bases in between. The CDR3 spans 16 residues.